Listed below are T cell receptor beta chains from one sample, sequenced in a study of T cell responses to AZD1222 COVID-19 vaccine. Some clones are missing from TCRdb's copy, which holds only in-frame ones; the method was immunoSEQ multiplex PCR. The sample includes fewer than 85,000 clones, about 80% of them seen just once. Source: peripheral blood, taken 28 days after the second AZD1222 dose. All receptors derive from an adult who received the AZD1222 COVID-19 vaccine. CDR3s include the opening cysteine and the closing phenylalanine or tryptophan. The D gene is left open where the match is weak. Clone size appears in some rows only: once, few, many, or a class for an expanded clone.

clone size	D gene	V gene	J gene	CDR3 DNA	CDR3 protein
NA	TRBD1	TRBV7-3	TRBJ2-1	TGTGCCAGCAGCTTGGGACAGGGGAATTTCCATGAGCAGTTCTTC	CASSLGQGNFHEQFF
few	TRBD1	TRBV19	TRBJ1-3	TGTGCCAGTAGTATTTGGGGACAGCCTGGAAACACCATATATTTT	CASSIWGQPGNTIYF
NA	TRBD2	TRBV5-1	TRBJ2-1	TGCGCCAGCAGCTCCCTAGCGGGAGGAACGTCGGATGAGCAGTTCTTC	CASSSLAGGTSDEQFF
NA	NA	TRBV27	TRBJ1-5	TGTGCCAGCAGGGGGACATCGAGGGGCAATCAGCCCCAGCATTTT	CASRGTSRGNQPQHF
NA	NA	TRBV28	TRBJ2-2	TGTGCCAGCAGTCCCCTCTACACCGGGGAGCTGTTTTTT	CASSPLYTGELFF
NA	NA	TRBV6-4	TRBJ2-5	TGTGCCAGCAGTGACCCGTGGAATATAGCTGGAGAGACCCAGTACTTC	CASSDPWNIAGETQYF
NA	NA	TRBV6-5	TRBJ2-7	TGTGCCAGCAGTCACACCAGGGACTACGAGCAGTACTTC	CASSHTRDYEQYF
NA	NA	TRBV11-1	TRBJ2-2	TGTGCCAGCAGCTTAAAAGTCACCACCGGGGAGCTGTTTTTT	CASSLKVTTGELFF
once	NA	TRBV11-3	TRBJ2-2	TGTGCCAGCAGCTTAACAGGGAACACCGGGGAGCTGTTTTTT	CASSLTGNTGELFF
few	TRBD1	TRBV30	TRBJ2-3	TGTGCCTGGGCCCGGGACAGGAGCACAGATACGCAGTATTTT	CAWARDRSTDTQYF
NA	NA	TRBV29-1	TRBJ2-7	TGCAGCGTTGAAGGTGGACTGTCGGCGCCCTACGAGCAGTACTTC	CSVEGGLSAPYEQYF
NA	NA	TRBV14	TRBJ2-3	TGTGCCAGCAGCCCCAGTCAGACCACAGATACGCAGTATTTT	CASSPSQTTDTQYF
NA	NA	TRBV19	TRBJ1-6	TGTGCCAGTAGTATGCAGGGGAGCTCCTATAATTCACCCCTCCACTTT	CASSMQGSSYNSPLHF
NA	TRBD2	TRBV3-1/TRBV3-2	TRBJ2-5	TGTGCCAGCAGCCAGACTAGCGGGTACCAAGAGACCCAGTACTTC	CASSQTSGYQETQYF
NA	NA	TRBV28	TRBJ1-2	TGTGCCACCAACCGGGAAGCTAACTATGGCTACACCTTC	CATNREANYGYTF
once	TRBD1	TRBV9	TRBJ2-3	TGTGCCAGCAGCCGAGGTAGGGCAGGGGGCCCAGATACGCAGTATTTT	CASSRGRAGGPDTQYF
NA	NA	TRBV18	TRBJ1-1	TGTGCCAGCTCACCACCCAGCAGGCCGAACACTGAAGCTTTCTTT	CASSPPSRPNTEAFF
NA	NA	TRBV3-1/TRBV3-2	TRBJ2-7	TGTGCCAGCAGCCAAGCGGCGGGAACGGGTTATTACGAGCAGTACTTC	CASSQAAGTGYYEQYF
NA	NA	TRBV21-1	TRBJ2-7	TGTGCCCCCTCGAAAGGAGGTTACCAGCAGTACTTC	CAPSKGGYQQYF
NA	TRBD2	TRBV28	TRBJ2-1	TGTGCCAGCAATAGCGGGAGACCCTACAATGAGCAGTTCTTC	CASNSGRPYNEQFF
few	TRBD2	TRBV4-3	TRBJ2-5	TGCGCCAGCAGCCAAGAGGTAGGACTAGCGCCTCAAGAGACCCAGTACTTC	CASSQEVGLAPQETQYF
NA	NA	TRBV30	TRBJ2-3	TGTGCCTGGACAGGTCGGGAGAGGTTAGGGGCAGATACGCAGTATTTT	CAWTGRERLGADTQYF
NA	NA	TRBV5-1	TRBJ1-2	TGCGCCAGCAGATCCAGGGGATATGGCTACACCTTC	CASRSRGYGYTF
NA	TRBD1	TRBV15	TRBJ1-2	TGTGCCACCACCGGACAGGCTACAGGGGGTGATGGCTACACCTTC	CATTGQATGGDGYTF
NA	NA	TRBV10-3	TRBJ1-2	TGTGCCATCAGTGACCCAGGACGGAGGCCCAAGAATGGCTACACCTTC	CAISDPGRRPKNGYTF
NA	TRBD1	TRBV25-1	TRBJ2-2	TGTGCCAGCAGTGAGCGTAGGACAGGGACCACCGGGGAGCTGTTTTTT	CASSERRTGTTGELFF
NA	TRBD1	TRBV28	TRBJ1-1	TGTGCCAGCAGTCCTCGGACAGGCTCTGAAGCTTTCTTT	CASSPRTGSEAFF
NA	NA	TRBV7-2	TRBJ1-1	TGTGCCAGCAGCTTAATGGGCCGCACTGAAGCTTTCTTT	CASSLMGRTEAFF
once	TRBD1	TRBV27	TRBJ2-1	TGTGCCAGCAGTGTAATAACAGGGGGTGATGAGCAGTTCTTC	CASSVITGGDEQFF
NA	NA	TRBV7-2	TRBJ2-1	TGTGCCAGCAGCCCACGAGTCTGGGACAATGAGCAGTTCTTC	CASSPRVWDNEQFF
few	NA	TRBV6-2/TRBV6-3	TRBJ2-5	TGTGCCAGCAGTTACCGGGACATCCAAGAGACCCAGTACTTC	CASSYRDIQETQYF
NA	NA	TRBV7-9	TRBJ2-7	TGTGCCAGCAGCTCCCGGGGTGGGCCTTCCCCCTACGAGCAGTACTTC	CASSSRGGPSPYEQYF
NA	NA	TRBV30	TRBJ2-2	TGTGCCTGGAGTCGCGGTCTCGGGGAGCTGTTTTTT	CAWSRGLGELFF
NA	NA	TRBV19	TRBJ2-1	TGTGCCAGTAGTATAGGGTTACAGGGGAGGAATGAGCAGTTCTTC	CASSIGLQGRNEQFF
NA	NA	TRBV18	TRBJ1-1	TGTGCCAGCTCACCACCTTCGGGGTCCTGGGGGAACACTGAAGCTTTCTTT	CASSPPSGSWGNTEAFF
NA	NA	TRBV28	TRBJ1-3	TGTGCCAGCAGTCTCCCGGGGGGGGTCTCTGGAAACACCATATATTTT	CASSLPGGVSGNTIYF
NA	NA	TRBV19	TRBJ1-6	TGTGCCACCGACCAGGGGACGGGATCACCCCTCCACTTT	CATDQGTGSPLHF
NA	TRBD2	TRBV28	TRBJ2-7	TGTGCCAGCAGCCTAGTACAGACTAGCGGAGGGTACGAGCAGTACTTC	CASSLVQTSGGYEQYF
NA	TRBD2	TRBV5-1	TRBJ2-2	TGCGCCAGCAGCTTGGATGGGTATGGCGGGAGGAACACCGGGGAGCTGTTTTTT	CASSLDGYGGRNTGELFF
NA	NA	TRBV2	TRBJ1-4	TGTGCCAGCCACAGGAGAACTAATGAAAAACTGTTTTTT	CASHRRTNEKLFF
NA	NA	TRBV24-1	TRBJ2-1	TGTGCCACCAGTGATTTGCTTGGGGGAACCAATGAGCAGTTCTTC	CATSDLLGGTNEQFF
NA	NA	TRBV14	TRBJ1-1	TGTGCCAGCAGCCCGCACGGAGTCTCGAACACTGAAGCTTTCTTT	CASSPHGVSNTEAFF
NA	NA	TRBV6-1	TRBJ1-1	TGTGCCAGCAGTGAAGGGTTGGAGGGGATCTATCCGCCTTTCTTT	CASSEGLEGIYPPFF
NA	NA	TRBV29-1	TRBJ2-7	TGCAGCGTTGCGACAGTTCGGTGGACGATTTACGAGCAGTACTTC	CSVATVRWTIYEQYF
NA	NA	TRBV28	TRBJ1-1	TGTGCCAGCAGTTTACAGGGGTCCACTGAAGCTTTCTTT	CASSLQGSTEAFF
NA	NA	TRBV28	TRBJ1-2	TGTGCCAGCAGTTTAGCAGACTATGGCTACACCTTC	CASSLADYGYTF